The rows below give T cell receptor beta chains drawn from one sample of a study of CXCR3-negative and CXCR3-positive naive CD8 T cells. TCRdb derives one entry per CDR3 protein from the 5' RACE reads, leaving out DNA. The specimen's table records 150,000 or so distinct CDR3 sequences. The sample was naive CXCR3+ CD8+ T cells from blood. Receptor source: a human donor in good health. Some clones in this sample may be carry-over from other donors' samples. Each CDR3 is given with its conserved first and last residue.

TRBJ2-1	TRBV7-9	CASSPISKEQFF
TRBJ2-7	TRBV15	CATSRGVPYEQYF
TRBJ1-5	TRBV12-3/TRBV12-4	CASSLGIAYSNQPQHF
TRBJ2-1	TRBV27	CASSLFDTGNEQFF
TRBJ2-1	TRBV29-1	CSASGTGRNNEQFF
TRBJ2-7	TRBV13	CASSLRGGLEEQYF
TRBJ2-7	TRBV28	CASSLAGNYEQYF
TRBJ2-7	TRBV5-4	CASSLDPLQGHYEQYF
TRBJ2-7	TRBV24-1	CATSDTGTGTYEQYF
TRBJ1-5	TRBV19	CASSTYAGDVYSNQPQHF
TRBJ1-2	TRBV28	CASSPTPHRYYYGYTF
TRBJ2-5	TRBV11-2	CASSSGKETQYF
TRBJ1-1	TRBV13	CASSLGASITEAFF
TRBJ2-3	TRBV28	CASSLTGLARDTQYF
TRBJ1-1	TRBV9	CASSVGKNTEAFF
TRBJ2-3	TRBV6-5	CASSWTSGTLTDTQYF
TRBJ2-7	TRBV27	CASRFGGQGSYEQYF
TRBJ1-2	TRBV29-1	CSVENNRELYGYTF
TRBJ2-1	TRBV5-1	CASSLPTYNEQFF
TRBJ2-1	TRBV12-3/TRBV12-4	CASSFALAGDNEQFF
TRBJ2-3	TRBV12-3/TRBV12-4	CASSPSGLAGGTTSTDTQYF
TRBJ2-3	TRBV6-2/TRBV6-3	CASTNGQGADTQYF
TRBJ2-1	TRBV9	CASSAMGTSGGIEQFF
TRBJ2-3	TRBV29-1	CSGRERGTDTQYF
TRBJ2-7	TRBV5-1	CASSLGLAGSSEEQYF
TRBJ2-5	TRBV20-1	CSAIGTVQETQYF
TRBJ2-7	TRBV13	CASSYRVDEQYF
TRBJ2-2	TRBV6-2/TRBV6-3	CASSYPNSGATGELFF
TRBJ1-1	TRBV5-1	CASSLATGDTEAFF
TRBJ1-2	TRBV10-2	CASSESFVEPNGYTF